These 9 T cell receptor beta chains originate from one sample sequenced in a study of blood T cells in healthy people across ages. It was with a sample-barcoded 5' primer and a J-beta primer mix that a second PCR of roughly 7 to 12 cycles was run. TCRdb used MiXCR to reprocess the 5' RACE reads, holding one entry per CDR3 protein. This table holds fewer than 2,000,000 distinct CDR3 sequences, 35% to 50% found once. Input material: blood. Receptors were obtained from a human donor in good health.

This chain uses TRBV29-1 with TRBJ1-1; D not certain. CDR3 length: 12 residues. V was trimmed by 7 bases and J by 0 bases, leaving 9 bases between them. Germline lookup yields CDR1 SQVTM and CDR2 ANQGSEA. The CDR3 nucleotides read TGCAGCGGCGGATCGCTGAACACTGAAGCTTTCTTT. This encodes CSGGSLNTEAFF.

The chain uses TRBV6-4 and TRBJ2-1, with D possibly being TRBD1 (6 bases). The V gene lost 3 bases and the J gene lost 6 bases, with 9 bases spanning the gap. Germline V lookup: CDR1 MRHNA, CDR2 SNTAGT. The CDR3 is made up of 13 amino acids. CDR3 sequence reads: CASSDTGFNEQFF. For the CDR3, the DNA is TGTGCCAGCAGTGATACAGGGTTCAATGAGCAGTTCTTC.

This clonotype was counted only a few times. CDR3 bases: TGTGCCATCAGTGAGTCTCGGGCGGGGGGCCACAATGAGCAGTTCTTC. It translates to CAISESRAGGHNEQFF. The V call is TRBV10-3, the J call TRBJ2-1; 8 nucleotides line up with TRBD2. CDR3 length: 16 residues. The V and J ends lost 0 bases and 5 bases, in that order; junction bases with no gene match: 6. The V gene's germline CDR1 is ENHRY and CDR2 SYGVKD.

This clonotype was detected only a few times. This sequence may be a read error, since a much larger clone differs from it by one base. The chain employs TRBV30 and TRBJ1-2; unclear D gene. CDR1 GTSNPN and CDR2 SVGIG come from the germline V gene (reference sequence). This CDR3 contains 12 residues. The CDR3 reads CAWSLGNYGHTF. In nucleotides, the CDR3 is TGTGCCTGGAGTTTGGGGAACTATGGCCACACCTTC.

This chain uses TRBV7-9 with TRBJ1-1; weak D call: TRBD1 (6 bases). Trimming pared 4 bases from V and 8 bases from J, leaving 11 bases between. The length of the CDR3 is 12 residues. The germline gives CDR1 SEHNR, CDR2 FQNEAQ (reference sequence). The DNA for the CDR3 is TGTGCCAGCAGCTCCGTGGGGACAGAAGCTTTCTTT. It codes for CASSSVGTEAFF.

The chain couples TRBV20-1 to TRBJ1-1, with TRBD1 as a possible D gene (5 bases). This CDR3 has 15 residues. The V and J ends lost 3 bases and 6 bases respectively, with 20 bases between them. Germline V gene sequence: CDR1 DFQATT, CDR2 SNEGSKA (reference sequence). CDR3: CSASAPRGGIAEAFF. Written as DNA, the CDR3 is TGCAGTGCTAGTGCCCCCCGGGGGGGTATTGCTGAAGCTTTCTTT.

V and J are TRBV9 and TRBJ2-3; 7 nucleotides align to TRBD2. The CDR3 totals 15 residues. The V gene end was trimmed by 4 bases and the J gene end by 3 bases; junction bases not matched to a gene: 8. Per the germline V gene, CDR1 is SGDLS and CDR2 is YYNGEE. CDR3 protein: CASSQSGVWTDTQYF. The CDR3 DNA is TGTGCCAGCAGCCAGAGCGGGGTCTGGACAGATACGCAGTATTTT.

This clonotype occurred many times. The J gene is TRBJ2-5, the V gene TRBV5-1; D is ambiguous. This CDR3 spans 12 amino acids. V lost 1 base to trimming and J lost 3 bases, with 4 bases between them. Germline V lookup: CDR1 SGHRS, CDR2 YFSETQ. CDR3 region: CASSLSKETQYF. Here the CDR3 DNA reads TGCGCCAGCAGCTTGTCGAAAGAGACCCAGTACTTC.

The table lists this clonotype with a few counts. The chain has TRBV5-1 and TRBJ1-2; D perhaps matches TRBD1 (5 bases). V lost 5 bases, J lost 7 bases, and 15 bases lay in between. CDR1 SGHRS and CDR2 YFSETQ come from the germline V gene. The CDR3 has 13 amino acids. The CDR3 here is CASSPGRTSGYTF. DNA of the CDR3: TGCGCCAGCAGTCCAGGGAGGACAAGTGGCTACACCTTC. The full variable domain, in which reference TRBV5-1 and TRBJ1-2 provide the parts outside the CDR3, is KAGVTQTPRYLIKTRGQQVTLSCSPISGHRSVSWYQQTPGQGLQFLFEYFSETQRNKGNFPGRFSGRQFSNSRSEMNVSTLELGDSALYLCASSPGRTSGYTFGSGTRLTVV.